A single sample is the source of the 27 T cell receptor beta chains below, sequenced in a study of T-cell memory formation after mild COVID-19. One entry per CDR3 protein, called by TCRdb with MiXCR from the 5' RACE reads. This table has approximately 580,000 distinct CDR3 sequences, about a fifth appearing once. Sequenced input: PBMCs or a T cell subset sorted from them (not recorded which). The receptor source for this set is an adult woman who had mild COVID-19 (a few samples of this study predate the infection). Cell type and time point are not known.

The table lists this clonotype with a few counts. CDR3 coding DNA: TGTGCCAGCTCACCACAGACCGGGACAGGCAAAGAGACCCAGTACTTC. Its protein product is CASSPQTGTGKETQYF. V and J are TRBV18 and TRBJ2-5; 8 bases agree with TRBD1. Germline V lookup: CDR1 KGHSH, CDR2 LQKENI. Trimming at V came to 1 base and at J to 3 bases, leaving 7 bases not matched to a gene. The CDR3 loop spans 16 amino acids.

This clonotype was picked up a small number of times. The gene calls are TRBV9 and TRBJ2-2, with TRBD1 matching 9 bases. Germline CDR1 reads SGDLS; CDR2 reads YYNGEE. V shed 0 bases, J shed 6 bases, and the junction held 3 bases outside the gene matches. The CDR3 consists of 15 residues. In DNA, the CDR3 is TGTGCCAGCAGCGTAGTAACAGGGGGCCCCGGGGAGCTGTTTTTT. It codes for CASSVVTGGPGELFF.

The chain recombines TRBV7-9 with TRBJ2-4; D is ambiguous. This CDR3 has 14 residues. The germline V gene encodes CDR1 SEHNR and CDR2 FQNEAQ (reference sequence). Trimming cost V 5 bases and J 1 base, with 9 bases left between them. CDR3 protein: CASSLSGAKNIQYF. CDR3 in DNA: TGTGCCAGCAGCCTATCCGGGGCCAAAAACATTCAGTACTTC.

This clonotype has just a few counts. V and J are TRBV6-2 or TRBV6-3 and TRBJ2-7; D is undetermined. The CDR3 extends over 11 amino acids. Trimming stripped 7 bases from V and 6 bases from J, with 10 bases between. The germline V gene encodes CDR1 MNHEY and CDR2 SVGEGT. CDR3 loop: CASMWQSEQYF. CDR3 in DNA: TGTGCCAGCATGTGGCAGTCCGAGCAGTACTTC.

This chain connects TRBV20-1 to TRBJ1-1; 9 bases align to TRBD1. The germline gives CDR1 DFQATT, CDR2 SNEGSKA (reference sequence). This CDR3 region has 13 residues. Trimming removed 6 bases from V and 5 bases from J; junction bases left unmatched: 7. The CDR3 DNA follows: TGCAGTGCCAATAGACAGGGGGGGACTGAAGCTTTCTTT. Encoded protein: CSANRQGGTEAFF.

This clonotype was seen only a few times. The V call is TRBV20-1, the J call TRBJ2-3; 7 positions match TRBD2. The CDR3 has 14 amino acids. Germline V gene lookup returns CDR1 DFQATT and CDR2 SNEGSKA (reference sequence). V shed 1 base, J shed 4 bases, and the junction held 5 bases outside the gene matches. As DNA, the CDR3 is TGCAGTGCTAGAGGAGGGAGCGGGGCAGATACGCAGTATTTT. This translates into CSARGGSGADTQYF.

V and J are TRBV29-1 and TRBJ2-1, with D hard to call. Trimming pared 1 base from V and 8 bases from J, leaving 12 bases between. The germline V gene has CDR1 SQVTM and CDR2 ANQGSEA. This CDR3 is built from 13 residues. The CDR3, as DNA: TGCAGCGTTGAAGCCAGGTTAATTGATGAGCAGTTCTTC. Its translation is CSVEARLIDEQFF.

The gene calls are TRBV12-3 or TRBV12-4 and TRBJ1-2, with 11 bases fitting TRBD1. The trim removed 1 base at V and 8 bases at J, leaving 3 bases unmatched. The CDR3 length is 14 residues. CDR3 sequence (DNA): TGTGCCAGCAGTTTAGGGACAGGGGGCCGGGGCTACACCTTC. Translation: CASSLGTGGRGYTF.

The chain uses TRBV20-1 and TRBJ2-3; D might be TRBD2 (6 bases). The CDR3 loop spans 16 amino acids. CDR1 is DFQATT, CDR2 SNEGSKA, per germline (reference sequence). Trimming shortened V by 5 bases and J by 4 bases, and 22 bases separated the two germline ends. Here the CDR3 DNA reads TGCAGTGCTGCGAATCGGGACTTGGGGAAGGCAGATACGCAGTATTTT. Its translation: CSAANRDLGKADTQYF.

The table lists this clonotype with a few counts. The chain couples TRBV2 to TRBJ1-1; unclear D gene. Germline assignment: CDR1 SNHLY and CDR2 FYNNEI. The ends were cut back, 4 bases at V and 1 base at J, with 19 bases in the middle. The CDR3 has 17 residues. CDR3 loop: CASSAWSSGGRNTEAFF. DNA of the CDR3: TGTGCCAGCAGTGCTTGGTCGTCGGGCGGAAGGAACACTGAAGCTTTCTTT.

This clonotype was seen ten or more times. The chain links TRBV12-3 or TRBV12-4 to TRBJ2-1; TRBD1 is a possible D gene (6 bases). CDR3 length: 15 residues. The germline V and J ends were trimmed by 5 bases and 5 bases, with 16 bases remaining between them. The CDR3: CASSPQGKFDNEQFF. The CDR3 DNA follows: TGTGCCAGCAGTCCACAGGGAAAGTTCGACAATGAGCAGTTCTTC.

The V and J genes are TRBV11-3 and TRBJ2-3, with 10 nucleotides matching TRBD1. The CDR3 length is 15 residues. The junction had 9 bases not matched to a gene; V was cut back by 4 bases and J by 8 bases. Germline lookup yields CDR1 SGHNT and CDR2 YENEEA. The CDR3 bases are TGTGCCAGCAGCTGGACAGGGGGAGAGTTTGTTACGCAGTATTTT. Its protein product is CASSWTGGEFVTQYF. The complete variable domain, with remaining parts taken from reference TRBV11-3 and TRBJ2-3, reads EAGVVQSPRYKIIEKKQPVAFWCNPISGHNTLYWYLQNLGQGPELLIRYENEEAVDDSQLPKDRFSAERLKGVDSTLKIQPAELGDSAVYLCASSWTGGEFVTQYFGPGTRLTVL.

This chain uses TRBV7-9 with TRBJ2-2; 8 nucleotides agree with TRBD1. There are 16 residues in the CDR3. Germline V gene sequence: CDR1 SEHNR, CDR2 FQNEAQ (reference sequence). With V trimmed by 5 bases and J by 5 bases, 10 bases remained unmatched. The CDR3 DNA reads TGTGCCAGCAGCCTCCCGCTCGGACAGGGTACCGGGGAGCTGTTTTTT. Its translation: CASSLPLGQGTGELFF. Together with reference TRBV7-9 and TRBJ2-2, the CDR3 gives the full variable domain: DTGVSQNPRHKITKRGQNVTFRCDPISEHNRLYWYRQTLGQGPEFLTYFQNEAQLEKSRLLSDRFSAERPKGSFSTLEIQRTEQGDSAMYLCASSLPLGQGTGELFFGEGSRLTVL.

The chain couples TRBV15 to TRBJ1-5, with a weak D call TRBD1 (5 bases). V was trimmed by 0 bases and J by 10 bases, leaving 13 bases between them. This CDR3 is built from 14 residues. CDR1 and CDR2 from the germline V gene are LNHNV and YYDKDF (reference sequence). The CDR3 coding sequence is TGTGCCACCAGCAGAGAGGACGGAAGGGGTCCCCAGCATTTT. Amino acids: CATSREDGRGPQHF. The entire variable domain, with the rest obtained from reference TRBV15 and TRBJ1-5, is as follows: DAMVIQNPRYQVTQFGKPVTLSCSQTLNHNVMYWYQQKSSQAPKLLFHYYDKDFNNEADTPDNFQSRRPNTSFCFLDIRSPGLGDTAMYLCATSREDGRGPQHFGDGTRLSIL.

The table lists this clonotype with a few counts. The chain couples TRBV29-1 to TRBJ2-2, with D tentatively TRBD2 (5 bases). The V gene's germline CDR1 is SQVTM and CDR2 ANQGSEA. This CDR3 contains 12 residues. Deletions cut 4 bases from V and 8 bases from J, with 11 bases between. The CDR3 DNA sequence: TGCAGCGTTGCGCCGGGGTCGGGGGAGCTGTTTTTT. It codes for CSVAPGSGELFF.

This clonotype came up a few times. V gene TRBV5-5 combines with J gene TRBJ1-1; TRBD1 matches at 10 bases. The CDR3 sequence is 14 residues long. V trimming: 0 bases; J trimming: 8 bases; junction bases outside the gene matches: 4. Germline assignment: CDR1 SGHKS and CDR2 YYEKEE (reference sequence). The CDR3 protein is CASSLVPGQGEAFF. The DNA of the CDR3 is TGTGCCAGCAGCTTGGTGCCGGGACAGGGGGAAGCTTTCTTT.

The CDR3 DNA reads as TGTGCCAGCAGCTACCGGACTAGCGGGAGTTCAGATACGCAGTATTTT. Translation: CASSYRTSGSSDTQYF. The gene calls are TRBV7-6 and TRBJ2-3, with 13 positions matching TRBD2. Germline V lookup: CDR1 SGHVS, CDR2 FNYEAQ. The CDR3 consists of 16 residues. V shed 4 bases and J 4 bases; nucleotides not matched to a gene: 5.

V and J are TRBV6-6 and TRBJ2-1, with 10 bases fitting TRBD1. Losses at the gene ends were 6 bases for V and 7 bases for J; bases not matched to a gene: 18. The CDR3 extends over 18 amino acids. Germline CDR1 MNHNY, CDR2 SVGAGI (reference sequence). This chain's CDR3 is CASRWTGGPGGPLNEQFF. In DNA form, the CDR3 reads TGTGCCAGCAGATGGACAGGGGGTCCGGGAGGGCCGTTAAATGAGCAGTTCTTC.

CDR3 nucleotides: TGTGCCTGGAGTTTTACCGGACCTGAAGCTTTCTTT. The encoded protein is CAWSFTGPEAFF. The chain is built from TRBV30 and TRBJ1-1; D remains unclear. Trimming stripped 2 bases from V and 6 bases from J, with 10 bases between. This CDR3 has 12 residues. Germline CDR1 is GTSNPN and CDR2 is SVGIG (reference sequence). The whole variable domain, remainder taken from reference TRBV30 and TRBJ1-1, is SQTIHQWPATLVQPVGSPLSLECTVEGTSNPNLYWYRQAAGRGLQLLFYSVGIGQISSEVPQNLSASRPQDRQFILSSKKLLLSDSGFYLCAWSFTGPEAFFGQGTRLTVV.

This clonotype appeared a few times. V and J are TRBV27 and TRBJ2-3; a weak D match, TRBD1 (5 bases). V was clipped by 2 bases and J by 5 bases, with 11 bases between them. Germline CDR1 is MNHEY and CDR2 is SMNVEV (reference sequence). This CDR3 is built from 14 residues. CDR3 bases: TGTGCCAGCAGTTTAGGGCTGGGGCTAGATACGCAGTATTTT. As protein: CASSLGLGLDTQYF.

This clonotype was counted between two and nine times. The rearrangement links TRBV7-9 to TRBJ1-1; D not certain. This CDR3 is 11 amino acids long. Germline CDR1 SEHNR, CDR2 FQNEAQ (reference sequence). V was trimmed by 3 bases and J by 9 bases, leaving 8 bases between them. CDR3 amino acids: CASSLGGQAFF. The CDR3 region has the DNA TGTGCCAGCAGCTTGGGTGGGCAAGCTTTCTTT.

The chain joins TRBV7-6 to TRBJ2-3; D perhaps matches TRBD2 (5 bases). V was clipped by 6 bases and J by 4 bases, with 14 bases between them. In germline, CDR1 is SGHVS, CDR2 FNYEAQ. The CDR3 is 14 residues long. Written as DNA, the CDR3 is TGTGCCAGCAGTCCCGGACTTTTTTCAGATACGCAGTATTTT. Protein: CASSPGLFSDTQYF.

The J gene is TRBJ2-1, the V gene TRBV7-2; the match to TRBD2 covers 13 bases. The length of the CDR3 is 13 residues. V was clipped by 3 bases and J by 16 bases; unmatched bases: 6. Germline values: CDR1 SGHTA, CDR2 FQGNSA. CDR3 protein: CASSLARTSGSFF. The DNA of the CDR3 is TGTGCCAGCAGCTTGGCCCGGACTAGCGGGAGTTTCTTC.

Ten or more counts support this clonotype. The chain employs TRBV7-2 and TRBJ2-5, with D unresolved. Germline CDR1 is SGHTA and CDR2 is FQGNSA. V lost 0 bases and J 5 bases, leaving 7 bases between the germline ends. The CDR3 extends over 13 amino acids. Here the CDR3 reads CASSLAIRETQYF. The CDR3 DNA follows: TGTGCCAGCAGCTTAGCGATCAGGGAGACCCAGTACTTC.

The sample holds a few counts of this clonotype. The CDR3 nucleotides read TGTGCCACCAGCCCATCCCAAACCTCCTACGAGCAGTACTTC. As protein: CATSPSQTSYEQYF. The genes are TRBV24-1 and TRBJ2-7, with D unclear. CDR1 and CDR2 (germline): KGHDR, SFDVKD. Trimming stripped 7 bases from V and 0 bases from J, with 12 bases between. This CDR3 has 14 amino acids.

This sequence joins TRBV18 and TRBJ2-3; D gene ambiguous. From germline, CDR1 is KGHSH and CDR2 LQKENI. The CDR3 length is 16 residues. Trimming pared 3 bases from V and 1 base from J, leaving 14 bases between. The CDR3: CASSPILGGGTDTQYF. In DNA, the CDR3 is TGTGCCAGCTCACCGATCTTGGGCGGCGGCACAGATACGCAGTATTTT.

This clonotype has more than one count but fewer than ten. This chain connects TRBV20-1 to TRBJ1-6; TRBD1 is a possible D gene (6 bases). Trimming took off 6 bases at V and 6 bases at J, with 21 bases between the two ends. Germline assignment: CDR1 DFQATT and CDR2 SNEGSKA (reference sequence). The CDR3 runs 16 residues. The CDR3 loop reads CSATRGGQVINSPLHF. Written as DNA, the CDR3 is TGCAGTGCAACCCGCGGGGGGCAGGTGATTAATTCACCCCTCCACTTT.